This TCR beta chain comes out of a study of CD8 T cells in Susac syndrome. CD8+ and CD4+ T cells circulating in blood were sequenced for TCR beta. The study, taken as a whole, reports: As the study acknowledged, the number of individuals in its TCR sequencing and HLA analysis was relatively small.

With respect to this clonotype: The antigen is unknown.

When the RNA was reverse transcribed, random hexamers were used with an input of about 0.5 to 1 ug. The CDR3 of TCR beta was amplified by immunoSEQ multiplex PCR across 54 Vbeta and 13 Jbeta. TCRdb independently ran MiXCR on the immunoSEQ multiplex PCR reads; one entry per CDR3 protein. The table lists 250,000 to 300,000 distinct CDR3 sequences, 89% of them singletons. The receptor comes from a human donor with multiple sclerosis. The sequenced material came from CD8+ T cells from PBMCs.

CDR3 nucleotide sequence: TGTGCCTGGAACGTCGGGACACTTGTCTCTGGCTACACCTTC. Amino acid sequence: CAWNVGTLVSGYTF. The chain carries TRBV30 and TRBJ1-2, with a tentative D call TRBD1 (6 bases). Trimming took off 4 bases at V and 7 bases at J, with 19 bases between the two ends. The CDR3 runs to 14 residues. Germline CDR1 and CDR2: GTSNPN and SVGIG (reference sequence). The whole variable domain, filled in from reference TRBV30 and TRBJ1-2, reads SQTIHQWPATLVQPVGSPLSLECTVEGTSNPNLYWYRQAAGRGLQLLFYSVGIGQISSEVPQNLSASRPQDRQFILSSKKLLLSDSGFYLCAWNVGTLVSGYTFGSGTRLTVV.